The 16 T cell receptor beta chains presented below share a single source sample, sequenced in a study of blood T cell repertoires in COVID-19. Method: immunoSEQ multiplex PCR; TCRdb's copy keeps in-frame clones and lacks some. In the table there are 200,000 to 250,000 clones, approximately 85% of which are singletons. The sequencing input was peripheral blood. The receptors originated from a woman aged 70 to 79 with COVID-19, enrolled during active disease.

The V gene is TRBV7-2, the J gene TRBJ2-7; 11 bases fit TRBD2. The CDR3 sequence is 14 residues long. Germline V gene lookup returns CDR1 SGHTA and CDR2 FQGNSA. The V gene end was trimmed by 4 bases and the J gene end by 4 bases; junction bases not matched to a gene: 3. Here the CDR3 DNA reads TGTGCCAGCAGCTCGGGACTAGCGGAGTACGAGCAGTACTTC. Encoded protein: CASSSGLAEYEQYF.

V usage is TRBV6-5 and J usage is TRBJ2-7, with TRBD1 identical over 8 bases. The CDR3 sequence is 15 residues long. V dropped 5 bases and J dropped 0; count of bases not matched to a gene: 6. Germline lookup yields CDR1 MNHEY and CDR2 SVGAGI. The CDR3 here is CASSHRDRLSYEQYF. DNA for the CDR3: TGTGCCAGCAGTCATCGGGACAGGCTCTCCTACGAGCAGTACTTC.

The chain employs TRBV7-8 and TRBJ1-5; D unclear. CDR1 is SGHVS and CDR2 is FQNEAQ in the germline V gene. The CDR3 totals 13 residues. With 4 bases removed from V and 6 bases from J, the gap between germline ends came to 10 bases. CDR3 nucleotide sequence: TGTGCCAGCAGCTCACAATCTCCTCAGCCCCAGCATTTT. It encodes CASSSQSPQPQHF. The full variable domain, with the rest looked up from reference TRBV7-8 and TRBJ1-5, is GAGVSQSPRYKVAKRGQDVALRCDPISGHVSLFWYQQALGQGPEFLTYFQNEAQLDKSGLPSDRFFAERPEGSVSTLKIQRTQQEDSAVYLCASSSQSPQPQHFGDGTRLSIL.

The V and J genes are TRBV6-2 or TRBV6-3 and TRBJ1-1, with 8 bases aligning to TRBD1. J lost 4 bases, V lost 4 bases, and 5 bases had no gene match. The germline V gene has CDR1 MNHEY and CDR2 SVGEGT. This CDR3 spans 14 amino acids. The CDR3 protein is CASSFQGAVTEAFF. CDR3 nucleotides: TGTGCCAGCAGTTTCCAGGGGGCAGTCACTGAAGCTTTCTTT.

This sequence joins TRBV7-3 and TRBJ1-1; 8 bases match TRBD1. From germline, CDR1 is SGHTA and CDR2 FQGTGA. The V and J ends lost 2 bases and 1 base, in that order; junction bases with no gene match: 3. CDR3 length: 15 residues. The CDR3 bases are TGTGCCAGCAGCTTAGGGGACAGGAGGAACACTGAAGCTTTCTTT. Amino acids: CASSLGDRRNTEAFF. Combining the CDR3 with reference TRBV7-3 and TRBJ1-1 gives the whole variable domain GAGVSQTPSNKVTEKGKYVELRCDPISGHTALYWYRQSLGQGPEFLIYFQGTGAADDSGLPNDRFFAVRPEGSVSTLKIQRTERGDSAVYLCASSLGDRRNTEAFFGQGTRLTVV.

The CDR3 loop is CASSRFGRGKDYEQYF. CDR3 coding DNA: TGTGCCAGCAGTCGGTTCGGACGGGGGAAGGATTACGAGCAGTACTTC. The gene calls are TRBV27 and TRBJ2-7; tentatively, D is TRBD2 (6 bases). The CDR3 loop spans 16 amino acids. Germline V gene lookup returns CDR1 MNHEY and CDR2 SMNVEV (reference sequence). V lost 5 bases and J 4 bases, leaving 21 bases between the germline ends.

This sequence joins TRBV7-2 and TRBJ2-3; D gene uncertain. Looked up from germline, CDR1 is SGHTA and CDR2 is FQGNSA. Trimming cost V 1 base and J 0 bases, with 8 bases left between them. The CDR3 contains 15 residues. CDR3 residues: CASSLGPASTDTQYF. The CDR3 bases are TGTGCCAGCAGCTTAGGCCCAGCGAGCACAGATACGCAGTATTTT.

The V and J genes are TRBV6-2 or TRBV6-3 and TRBJ1-6; D gene ambiguous. The CDR3 loop spans 14 amino acids. Germline CDR1 is MNHEY and CDR2 is SVGEGT. V was trimmed by 0 bases and J by 6 bases, leaving 6 bases between them. Written as DNA, the CDR3 is TGTGCCAGCAGTTACTCCCGGAGTAATTCACCCCTCCACTTT. Translated, it gives CASSYSRSNSPLHF.

This clone showed up just a few times. The chain is built from TRBV7-3 and TRBJ2-1; perhaps TRBD2 as D (5 bases). V was shortened by 6 bases and J by 8 bases, with 14 bases between the two germline ends. The CDR3 runs 13 residues. CDR1 SGHTA and CDR2 FQGTGA come from the germline V gene. Here the CDR3 DNA reads TGTGCCAGCAGTTTCCAAGTGGAGGATGAGCAGTTCTTC. Its protein product is CASSFQVEDEQFF. Full variable domain (missing parts from reference TRBV7-3 and TRBJ2-1): GAGVSQTPSNKVTEKGKYVELRCDPISGHTALYWYRQSLGQGPEFLIYFQGTGAADDSGLPNDRFFAVRPEGSVSTLKIQRTERGDSAVYLCASSFQVEDEQFFGPGTRLTVL.

This clone was observed a few times. The chain couples TRBV7-9 to TRBJ1-1; D gene uncertain. This CDR3 spans 12 amino acids. The ends were cut back, 5 bases at V and 10 bases at J, with 14 bases in the middle. Germline CDR1 is SEHNR and CDR2 is FQNEAQ (reference sequence). This chain's CDR3 is CASSPSGVGAFF. CDR3 DNA sequence: TGTGCCAGCAGCCCCTCCGGGGTTGGAGCTTTCTTT.

The chain recombines TRBV19 with TRBJ2-1; 8 bases line up with TRBD1. This CDR3 has 14 amino acids. Trimming cost V 10 bases and J 0 bases; bases outside gene matches: 5. Germline CDR1 and CDR2: LNHDA and SQIVND (reference sequence). The CDR3 region is CATRTGSSYNEQFF. CDR3 DNA sequence: TGTGCCACCAGGACAGGGAGCTCCTACAATGAGCAGTTCTTC.

The gene calls are TRBV19 and TRBJ1-6; the D gene is possibly TRBD1 (6 bases). The length of the CDR3 is 16 residues. CDR1 and CDR2 from the germline V gene are LNHDA and SQIVND (reference sequence). Trimming pared 1 base from V and 8 bases from J, leaving 15 bases between. The CDR3 reads CASSIAGGQADSPLHF. The CDR3 DNA sequence: TGTGCCAGTAGTATAGCGGGGGGGCAAGCTGATTCACCCCTCCACTTT.

The chain has TRBV18 and TRBJ2-7, with a weak D call TRBD2 (6 bases). Between the trimmed V and J ends, which lost 6 bases and 3 bases, there was a span of 12 bases. Germline V gene sequence: CDR1 KGHSH, CDR2 LQKENI. CDR3 length equals 13 residues. In DNA, the CDR3 is TGTGCCAGCTCTATTCGGCGGGACTACGAGCAGTACTTC. This translates into CASSIRRDYEQYF.

J is TRBJ1-1 and V is TRBV5-1, with 7 bases aligning to TRBD1. The CDR3 has 14 residues. V shed 4 bases and J 5 bases; nucleotides not matched to a gene: 8. Per the germline V gene, CDR1 is SGHRS and CDR2 is YFSETQ. The CDR3 here is CASSLQGTVTEAFF. DNA for the CDR3: TGCGCCAGCAGCCTACAGGGGACTGTAACTGAAGCTTTCTTT.

The DNA for the CDR3 is TGTGCCAGCAGCTTACAACTCGATGGCTACACCTTC. This encodes CASSLQLDGYTF. V is TRBV7-2 and J is TRBJ1-2; D not certain. CDR3 length: 12 amino acids. The V gene's germline CDR1 is SGHTA and CDR2 FQGNSA. V was pared by 2 bases and J by 6 bases, with 7 bases between.

This chain connects TRBV5-1 to TRBJ1-6; D unclear. Trimming shortened V by 4 bases and J by 9 bases, and 8 bases separated the two germline ends. The CDR3 is made up of 12 amino acids. CDR1 and CDR2 (germline): SGHRS, YFSETQ. This chain's CDR3 is CASSPTGSPLHF. The CDR3 DNA reads TGCGCCAGCAGCCCTACTGGTTCACCCCTCCACTTT.